The source of this TCR beta chain is a study of T cell responses to AZD1222 COVID-19 vaccine. Overall study findings and caveats: After two AZD1222 doses, spike-specific TCR breadth and depth rose versus day 0. A mostly white British donor set with more females was recruited, and clonal diversity was possibly underestimated.

This table comes from immunoSEQ multiplex PCR, and its TCRdb copy is limited to in-frame clones, with some not included. The sample includes more than 85,000 clones, approximately 86% of them seen just once. Trimming stripped 0 bases from V and 2 bases from J, with 14 bases between. The CDR3 totals 16 residues. Germline-derived CDR1 and CDR2 are LGHNA and YSLEER. On this clone: The antigen remains undetermined.

Sequenced material: peripheral blood, taken on day 0 of AZD1222 vaccination. This sequence joins TRBV4-3 and TRBJ2-7; D is perhaps TRBD2 (5 bases). This TCR came from an adult in good health. CDR3 sequence: CASSQDLRTPPYEQYF. DNA of the CDR3: TGCGCCAGCAGCCAAGATCTTCGGACTCCTCCCTACGAGCAGTACTTC.